This T cell receptor beta chain was identified in a study of control samples from healthy donors and cancer patients. The assay was immunoSEQ multiplex PCR, and TCRdb's table has in-frame clones only and misses some. The table lists 150,000 to 200,000 clones, 75% to 95% of them singletons. The germline V gene has CDR1 SGDLS and CDR2 YYNGEE. Unmatched junction bases numbered 2, after V lost 0 bases and J lost 5 bases. The CDR3 totals 15 residues. The receptor was derived from a woman aged 25-40 years in good health. The sequencing sample was made of blood. V usage is TRBV9 and J usage is TRBJ2-5; 12 nucleotides line up with TRBD2. CDR3 residues: CASSVGGTSGETQYF. The CDR3 nucleotides are TGTGCCAGCAGCGTAGGGGGGACTAGCGGGGAGACCCAGTACTTC.